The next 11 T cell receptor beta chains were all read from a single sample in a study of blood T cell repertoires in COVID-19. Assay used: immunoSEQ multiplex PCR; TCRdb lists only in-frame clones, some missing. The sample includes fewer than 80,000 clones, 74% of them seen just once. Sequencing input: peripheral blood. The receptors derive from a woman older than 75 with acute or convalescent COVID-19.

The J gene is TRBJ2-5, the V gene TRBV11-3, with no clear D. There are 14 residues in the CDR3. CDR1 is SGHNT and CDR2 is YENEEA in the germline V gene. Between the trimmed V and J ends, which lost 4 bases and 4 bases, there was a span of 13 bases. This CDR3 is CASSSRSQGETQYF. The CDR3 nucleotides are TGTGCCAGCAGCTCTAGGTCTCAAGGAGAGACCCAGTACTTC.

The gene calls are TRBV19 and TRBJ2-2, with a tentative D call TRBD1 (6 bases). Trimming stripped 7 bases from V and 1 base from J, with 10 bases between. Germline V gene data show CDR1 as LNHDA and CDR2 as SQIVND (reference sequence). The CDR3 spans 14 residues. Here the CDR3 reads CASTPDRNTGELFF. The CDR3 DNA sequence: TGTGCCAGTACGCCGGACAGGAACACCGGGGAGCTGTTTTTT. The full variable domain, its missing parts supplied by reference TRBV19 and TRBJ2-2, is DGGITQSPKYLFRKEGQNVTLSCEQNLNHDAMYWYRQDPGQGLRLIYYSQIVNDFQKGDIAEGYSVSREKKESFPLTVTSAQKNPTAFYLCASTPDRNTGELFFGEGSRLTVL.

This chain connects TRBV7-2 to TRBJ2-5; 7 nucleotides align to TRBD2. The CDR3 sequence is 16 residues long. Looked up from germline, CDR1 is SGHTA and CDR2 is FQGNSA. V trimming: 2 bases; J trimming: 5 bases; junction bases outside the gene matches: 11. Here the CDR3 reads CASSLSAAGVGETQYF. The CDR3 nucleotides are TGTGCCAGCAGCTTAAGCGCCGCGGGAGTCGGGGAGACCCAGTACTTC. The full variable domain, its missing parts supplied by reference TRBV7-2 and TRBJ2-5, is GAGVSQSPSNKVTEKGKDVELRCDPISGHTALYWYRQSLGQGLEFLIYFQGNSAPDKSGLPSDRFSAERTGGSVSTLTIQRTQQEDSAVYLCASSLSAAGVGETQYFGPGTRLLVL.

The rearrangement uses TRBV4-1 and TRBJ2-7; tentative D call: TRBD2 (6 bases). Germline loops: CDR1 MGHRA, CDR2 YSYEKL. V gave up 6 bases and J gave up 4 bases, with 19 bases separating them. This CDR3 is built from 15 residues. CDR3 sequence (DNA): TGCGCCAGCAGACAACATACGGGAGAGCAGTACGAGCAGTACTTC. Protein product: CASRQHTGEQYEQYF.

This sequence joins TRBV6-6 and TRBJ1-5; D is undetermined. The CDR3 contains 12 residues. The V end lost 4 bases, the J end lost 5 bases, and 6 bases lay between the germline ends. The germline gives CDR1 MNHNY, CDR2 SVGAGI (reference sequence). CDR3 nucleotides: TGTGCCAGCAGTTTGTCGGATCAGCCCCAGCATTTT. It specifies CASSLSDQPQHF.

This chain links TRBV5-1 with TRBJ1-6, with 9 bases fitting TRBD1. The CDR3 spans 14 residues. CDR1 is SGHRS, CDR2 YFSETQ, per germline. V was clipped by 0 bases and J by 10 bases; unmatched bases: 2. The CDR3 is CASSLDGTGSPLHF. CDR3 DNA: TGCGCCAGCAGCTTGGACGGGACAGGGTCACCCCTCCACTTT.

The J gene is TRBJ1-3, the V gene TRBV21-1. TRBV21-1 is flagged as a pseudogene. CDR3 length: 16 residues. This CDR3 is CASSKVPGDSGNTIYF. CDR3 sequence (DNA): TGTGCCAGCAGCAAAGTCCCGGGGGACTCTGGAAACACCATATATTTT.

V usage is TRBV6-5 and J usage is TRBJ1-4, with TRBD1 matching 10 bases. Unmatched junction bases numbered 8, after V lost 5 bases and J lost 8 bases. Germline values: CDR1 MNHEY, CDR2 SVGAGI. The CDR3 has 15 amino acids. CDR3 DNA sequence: TGTGCCAGCAGTCCATGGACAGGGGGTGTCGAAAAACTGTTTTTT. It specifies CASSPWTGGVEKLFF.

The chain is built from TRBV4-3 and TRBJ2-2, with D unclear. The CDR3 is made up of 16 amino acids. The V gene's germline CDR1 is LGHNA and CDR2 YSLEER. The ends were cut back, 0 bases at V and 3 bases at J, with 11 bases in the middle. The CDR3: CASSQDLVPHTGELFF. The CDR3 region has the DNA TGCGCCAGCAGCCAAGATCTAGTGCCCCACACCGGGGAGCTGTTTTTT.

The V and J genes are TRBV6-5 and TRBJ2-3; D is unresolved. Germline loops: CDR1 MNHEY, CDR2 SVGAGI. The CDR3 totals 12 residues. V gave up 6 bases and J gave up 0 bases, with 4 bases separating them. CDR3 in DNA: TGTGCCAGCAGCCAAAGCACAGATACGCAGTATTTT. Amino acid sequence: CASSQSTDTQYF.

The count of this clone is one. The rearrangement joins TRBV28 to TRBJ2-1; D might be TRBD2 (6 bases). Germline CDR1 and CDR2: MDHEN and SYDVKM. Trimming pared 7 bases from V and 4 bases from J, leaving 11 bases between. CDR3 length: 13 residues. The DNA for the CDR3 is TGTGCCAGCAACGAAGGAGGGTACAATGAGCAGTTCTTC. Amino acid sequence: CASNEGGYNEQFF.